This passage covers 20 T cell receptor beta chains from one sample sequenced in a study of T cell changes during pregnancy in multiple sclerosis. The repertoire was sequenced with immunoSEQ multiplex PCR; TCRdb's copy has only in-frame clones and lacks some. The table shows roughly 40,000 clones, with over 80% occurring only once. Material: CD4+ T cells from peripheral blood mononuclear cells, obtained before pregnancy. Source of these receptors: a female donor with multiple sclerosis, enrolled in a pregnancy study.

The rearrangement joins TRBV5-6 to TRBJ1-5; a weak D match, TRBD1 (6 bases). The germline V gene encodes CDR1 SGHDT and CDR2 YYEEEE. Between the trimmed V and J ends, which lost 2 bases and 5 bases, there was a span of 17 bases. This CDR3 comprises 16 residues. The CDR3 nucleotides read TGTGCCAGCAGCTTATACTCAGACAGGCGGGATCAGCCCCAGCATTTT. Its protein is CASSLYSDRRDQPQHF.

V is TRBV7-2 and J is TRBJ1-1, with D possibly being TRBD1 (6 bases). V gave up 5 bases and J gave up 3 bases, with 16 bases separating them. Germline V CDR1 and CDR2: SGHTA, FQGNSA. This CDR3 is built from 15 residues. CDR3 coding DNA: TGTGCCAGCAGCCCCGGGGGGGCCGCATACACTGAAGCTTTCTTT. It yields the protein CASSPGGAAYTEAFF.

The chain carries TRBV9 and TRBJ1-1, with a tentative D call TRBD1 (6 bases). This CDR3 is 15 amino acids long. Germline V CDR1 and CDR2: SGDLS, YYNGEE. V gave up 3 bases and J gave up 0 bases, with 12 bases separating them. The CDR3 spells CASSGAGGLNTEAFF. CDR3 nucleotide sequence: TGTGCCAGCAGCGGGGCCGGGGGGCTGAACACTGAAGCTTTCTTT.

This chain uses TRBV6-6 with TRBJ2-3; 9 bases match TRBD1. The trim removed 7 bases at V and 3 bases at J, leaving 8 bases unmatched. CDR1 is MNHNY, CDR2 SVGAGI, per germline (reference sequence). The CDR3 is 15 amino acids. The CDR3 sequence is CASTPDRGTTDTQYF. CDR3 nucleotides: TGTGCCAGCACCCCGGACAGGGGTACGACAGATACGCAGTATTTT.

This sequence joins TRBV7-2 and TRBJ2-1, with D uncertain. The germline CDR1 and CDR2 sequences are SGHTA and FQGNSA. Trimming stripped 8 bases from V and 0 bases from J, with 14 bases between. CDR3 size: 15 residues. The CDR3 region has the DNA TGTGCCAGCGGCCGAGACTTGAGCTCCTACAATGAGCAGTTCTTC. This gives the protein CASGRDLSSYNEQFF.

The chain recombines TRBV18 with TRBJ2-5; TRBD2 matches 7 bases. In germline, CDR1 is KGHSH, CDR2 LQKENI. The J segment lost 2 bases and the V segment lost 3 bases, leaving 6 bases of the junction unmatched. The CDR3 contains 15 residues. For the CDR3, the DNA is TGTGCCAGCTCACCTCCCCTAGCGGAGCAAGAGACCCAGTACTTC. Protein: CASSPPLAEQETQYF.

The gene calls are TRBV7-9 and TRBJ1-3, with D unresolved. The germline V and J ends were trimmed by 5 bases and 4 bases, with 6 bases remaining between them. The CDR3 loop spans 12 amino acids. Per the germline V gene, CDR1 is SEHNR and CDR2 is FQNEAQ (reference sequence). The CDR3 sequence: CASSPQGNTIYF. The DNA for the CDR3 is TGTGCCAGCAGCCCTCAGGGAAACACCATATATTTT.

The count of this clone is one. The J gene is TRBJ1-5, the V gene TRBV9; TRBD1 is a possible D gene (5 bases). This CDR3 is built from 14 residues. V lost 0 bases to trimming and J lost 4 bases, with 8 bases between them. Germline CDR1 and CDR2: SGDLS and YYNGEE. CDR3 residues: CASSVAGGNQPQHF. CDR3 DNA sequence: TGTGCCAGCAGCGTAGCCGGGGGGAATCAGCCCCAGCATTTT.

This rearrangement joins TRBV11-2 to TRBJ1-2, with TRBD1 identical over 7 bases. This CDR3 comprises 12 residues. Losses at the gene ends were 2 bases for V and 9 bases for J; bases not matched to a gene: 3. From germline, CDR1 is SGHAT and CDR2 FQNNGV. The CDR3 nucleotides are TGTGCCAGCAGCTTAACAGGGGATCGCTACACCTTC. The encoded protein is CASSLTGDRYTF.

The chain uses TRBV27 and TRBJ1-1, with 9 bases aligning to TRBD1. From germline, CDR1 is MNHEY and CDR2 SMNVEV (reference sequence). The CDR3 loop spans 17 amino acids. V lost 9 bases, J lost 2 bases, and 16 bases stayed unmatched. In DNA, the CDR3 is TGTGCCAGTAACAGTTTAGGGACAGGGCTCCTCAACACTGAAGCTTTCTTT. It is translated as CASNSLGTGLLNTEAFF.

The J gene is TRBJ2-3, the V gene TRBV9, with 11 bases aligning to TRBD2. With V trimmed by 5 bases and J by 4 bases, 9 bases remained unmatched. CDR1 is SGDLS, CDR2 YYNGEE, per germline. The CDR3 contains 16 residues. DNA of the CDR3: TGTGCCAGCAGTTTCTTTAGCGGGGGGGCTCCAGATACGCAGTATTTT. This codes for CASSFFSGGAPDTQYF. The whole variable domain, remainder taken from reference TRBV9 and TRBJ2-3, is DSGVTQTPKHLITATGQRVTLRCSPRSGDLSVYWYQQSLDQGLQFLIQYYNGEERAKGNILERFSAQQFPDLHSELNLSSLELGDSALYFCASSFFSGGAPDTQYFGPGTRLTVL.

The genes are TRBV9 and TRBJ2-3, with D possibly matching TRBD2 (6 bases). Germline values: CDR1 SGDLS, CDR2 YYNGEE. The CDR3 runs 13 residues. Trimming took off 6 bases at V and 2 bases at J, with 10 bases between the two ends. This CDR3 reads CASNREPTDTQYF. The DNA of the CDR3 is TGTGCCAGCAACCGGGAGCCCACAGATACGCAGTATTTT.

This clone showed up just once. V gene TRBV19 combines with J gene TRBJ2-3; 9 nucleotides align to TRBD2. Germline V gene sequence: CDR1 LNHDA, CDR2 SQIVND (reference sequence). The CDR3 runs to 14 residues. With V trimmed by 3 bases and J by 5 bases, 3 bases remained unmatched. This CDR3 reads CASSIETSGDTQYF. CDR3 bases: TGTGCCAGTAGTATTGAGACTAGCGGAGATACGCAGTATTTT.

This sequence joins TRBV27 and TRBJ2-1, with 8 bases that match TRBD2. There are 17 residues in the CDR3. The germline V gene encodes CDR1 MNHEY and CDR2 SMNVEV (reference sequence). Trimming at V came to 5 bases and at J to 0 bases, leaving 9 bases not matched to a gene. CDR3 DNA: TGTGCCAGCAGTCGGGGGGGATGGACTAGCTCCTACAATGAGCAGTTCTTC. Its protein product is CASSRGGWTSSYNEQFF.

The chain uses TRBV11-3 and TRBJ2-3, with 7 bases matching TRBD2. This CDR3 is built from 15 residues. Per germline, CDR1 SGHNT and CDR2 YENEEA. The J segment lost 5 bases and the V segment lost 4 bases, leaving 9 bases of the junction unmatched. The CDR3 sequence: CASSSMGGDGDTQYF. CDR3 nucleotide sequence: TGTGCCAGCAGCTCTATGGGGGGGGATGGAGATACGCAGTATTTT.

Regarding this clone: A junction boundary mismatches the germline segment, possibly from a read error. V gene TRBV2 combines with J gene TRBJ2-7; D remains ambiguous. In germline, CDR1 is SNHLY, CDR2 FYNNEI. There are 11 residues in the CDR3. The CDR3 loop is CASRDPYERYF. The CDR3 DNA reads as TGTGCCAGCAGGGATCCCTACGAGCGGTACTTC. Filled out from reference TRBV2 and TRBJ2-7, the complete variable domain reads EPEVTQTPSHQVTQMGQEVILRCVPISNHLYFYWYRQILGQKVEFLVSFYNNEISEKSEIFDDQFSVERPDGSNFTLKIRSTKLEDSAMYFCASRDPYERYFGPGTRLTVT.

The chain is built from TRBV7-6 and TRBJ2-1; TRBD1 might be the D (6 bases). Trimming removed 7 bases at V and 4 bases at J, with 14 bases between. Germline CDR1 and CDR2: SGHVS and FNYEAQ. This CDR3 has 14 amino acids. The CDR3 sequence: CASIPSRGYNEQFF. CDR3 bases: TGTGCCAGCATCCCATCCAGGGGATACAATGAGCAGTTCTTC.

The chain recombines TRBV5-1 with TRBJ1-5; unclear D gene. CDR3 length: 11 amino acids. Trimming cost V 4 bases and J 8 bases, with 7 bases left between them. CDR1 and CDR2 (germline): SGHRS, YFSETQ. The CDR3 spells CASSRGEPQHF. The DNA for the CDR3 is TGCGCCAGCAGCCGCGGGGAGCCCCAGCATTTT.

The chain is built from TRBV29-1 and TRBJ1-2; TRBD1 matches at 10 bases. The CDR3 loop spans 12 amino acids. CDR1 is SQVTM and CDR2 is ANQGSEA in the germline V gene. V gave up 6 bases and J gave up 9 bases; unmatched junction bases: 7. CDR3 sequence reads: CSVTGTGERYTF. The CDR3 nucleotides read TGCAGCGTGACCGGGACAGGGGAGCGCTACACCTTC.

In its sample, this clone was seen once. The rearrangement links TRBV18 to TRBJ1-1; maybe TRBD1 (5 bases). CDR3 length: 13 amino acids. Per the germline V gene, CDR1 is KGHSH and CDR2 is LQKENI. Trimming left V 4 bases short and J 1 base short, with 7 bases between. CDR3 amino acids: CASSRGQNTEAFF. For the CDR3, the DNA is TGTGCCAGCTCACGGGGCCAGAACACTGAAGCTTTCTTT.